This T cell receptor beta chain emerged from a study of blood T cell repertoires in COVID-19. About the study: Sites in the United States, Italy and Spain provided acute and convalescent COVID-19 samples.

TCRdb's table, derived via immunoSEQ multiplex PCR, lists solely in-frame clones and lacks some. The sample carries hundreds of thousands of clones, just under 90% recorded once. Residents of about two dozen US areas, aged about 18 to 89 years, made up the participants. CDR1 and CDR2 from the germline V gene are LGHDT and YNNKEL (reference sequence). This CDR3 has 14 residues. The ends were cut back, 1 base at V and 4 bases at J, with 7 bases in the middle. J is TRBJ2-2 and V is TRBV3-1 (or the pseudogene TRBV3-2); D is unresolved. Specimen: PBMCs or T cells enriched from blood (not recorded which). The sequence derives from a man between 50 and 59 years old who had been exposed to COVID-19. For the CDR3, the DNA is TGTGCCAGCAGCCAAGGAGCCTTCACCGGGGAGCTGTTTTTT. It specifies CASSQGAFTGELFF.